The 14 T cell receptor beta chains listed next were all sequenced from one sample in a study of T cell clonotyping in hematopoietic cell transplantation. Time point: recipient sample about 28 days before transplant, after cytoreduction. The method was immunoSEQ multiplex PCR; TCRdb's version includes in-frame clones alone and lacks a portion of them. The data hold roughly 40,000 clones, with 85% observed a single time. Sequencing was performed on peripheral blood mononuclear cells, taken before stem cell transplant. The receptors derive from a man between 60 and 75 years old with acute myeloid leukemia. Some clones in this sample may be carry-over from other donors' samples.

The chain combines TRBV27 with TRBJ2-7; 9 nucleotides agree with TRBD1. V was clipped by 3 bases and J by 0 bases; unmatched bases: 6. The CDR3 is made up of 16 amino acids. Germline lookup yields CDR1 MNHEY and CDR2 SMNVEV (reference sequence). The CDR3 DNA reads TGTGCCAGCAGTTTTCGGGACAGGGTGAGCTCCTACGAGCAGTACTTC. It encodes CASSFRDRVSSYEQYF.

This clone was seen more than once but under ten times. This chain uses TRBV2 with TRBJ2-7; tentative D call: TRBD2 (6 bases). Trimming took 4 bases from V and 2 from J, leaving 6 bases between them. Germline loops: CDR1 SNHLY, CDR2 FYNNEI. This CDR3 comprises 12 residues. The CDR3 sequence is CASSGEAYEQYF. Written as DNA, the CDR3 is TGTGCCAGCAGTGGGGAGGCCTACGAGCAGTACTTC.

This clone was detected only once. The rearrangement uses TRBV6-5 and TRBJ2-6; D gene uncertain. Germline CDR1 MNHEY, CDR2 SVGAGI. V was trimmed by 4 bases and J by 2 bases, leaving 12 bases between them. The CDR3 contains 16 residues. CDR3: CASSSRNPTGANVLTF. DNA of the CDR3: TGTGCCAGCAGTTCTCGAAACCCTACTGGGGCCAACGTCCTGACTTTC.

CDR3 residues: CASKSGAGTDTQYF. The DNA for the CDR3 is TGTGCCAGCAAGTCTGGGGCCGGCACAGATACGCAGTATTTT. This chain connects TRBV7-3 to TRBJ2-3, with a weak D call TRBD1 (5 bases). Germline CDR1 is SGHTA and CDR2 is FQGTGA. V lost 7 bases and J lost 1, with 12 bases in between. The CDR3 totals 14 residues.

This clone was counted between two and nine times. This chain connects TRBV19 to TRBJ2-1; TRBD1 agrees at 7 bases. CDR1 is LNHDA, CDR2 SQIVND, per germline (reference sequence). CDR3 size: 14 residues. The V gene end was trimmed by 8 bases and the J gene end by 2 bases; junction bases not matched to a gene: 6. The chain's CDR3 is CASGQVLTYNEQFF. CDR3 coding DNA: TGTGCCAGTGGACAGGTCCTTACCTACAATGAGCAGTTCTTC.

The CDR3 nucleotides are TGCAGCGTTGAAAAGCGGGGAGCCAAAAACATTCAGTACTTC. It translates to CSVEKRGAKNIQYF. The chain recombines TRBV29-1 with TRBJ2-4; 7 bases line up with TRBD2. Per germline, CDR1 SQVTM and CDR2 ANQGSEA. V was pared by 2 bases and J by 0 bases, with 1 base of the junction left unmatched. The CDR3 contains 14 residues.

The V call is TRBV5-1, the J call TRBJ2-7; 9 nucleotides agree with TRBD1. With V trimmed by 5 bases and J by 2 bases, 8 bases remained unmatched. This CDR3 spans 15 amino acids. Germline lookup yields CDR1 SGHRS and CDR2 YFSETQ. CDR3 DNA: TGCGCCAGCAGGATTGGACAGGGGAAGACCTACGAGCAGTACTTC. This sequence encodes CASRIGQGKTYEQYF. Full variable domain (rest looked up from reference TRBV5-1 and TRBJ2-7): KAGVTQTPRYLIKTRGQQVTLSCSPISGHRSVSWYQQTPGQGLQFLFEYFSETQRNKGNFPGRFSGRQFSNSRSEMNVSTLELGDSALYLCASRIGQGKTYEQYFGPGTRLTVT.

The chain recombines TRBV2 with TRBJ1-2; D is undetermined. CDR3 length: 13 residues. V was clipped by 2 bases and J by 5 bases, with 9 bases between them. Germline V CDR1 and CDR2: SNHLY, FYNNEI. CDR3 sequence: CASSEWERYGYTF. CDR3 DNA sequence: TGTGCCAGCAGTGAATGGGAAAGATATGGCTACACCTTC.

The chain has TRBV5-1 and TRBJ1-5; no clear D gene. The germline gives CDR1 SGHRS, CDR2 YFSETQ. Deletions cut 3 bases from V and 3 bases from J, with 10 bases between. CDR3 length: 14 amino acids. As DNA, the CDR3 is TGCGCCAGCAGCTACAGCGGCGACAATCAGCCCCAGCATTTT. Its protein is CASSYSGDNQPQHF.

This chain uses TRBV5-4 with TRBJ1-2; no clear D gene. V lost 4 bases and J 8 bases, leaving 18 bases between the germline ends. Germline V CDR1 and CDR2: SGHNT, YYREEE (reference sequence). The CDR3 runs 14 residues. The CDR3 DNA reads TGTGCCAGCAGCCCGAGGACTGAGCCAGGCGGCTACACCTTC. Translated: CASSPRTEPGGYTF.

The V gene is TRBV5-1, the J gene TRBJ2-1; a weak D match, TRBD2 (6 bases). CDR3 length: 16 residues. Deletions cut 0 bases from V and 7 bases from J, with 17 bases between. The germline V gene encodes CDR1 SGHRS and CDR2 YFSETQ. This chain's CDR3 is CASSLVLAGRENEQFF. Written as DNA, the CDR3 is TGCGCCAGCAGCTTGGTTTTGGCGGGGCGTGAAAATGAGCAGTTCTTC.

The chain uses TRBV7-2 and TRBJ1-1; D perhaps matches TRBD1 (5 bases). Germline CDR1 reads SGHTA; CDR2 reads FQGNSA. This CDR3 contains 18 residues. V lost 5 bases to trimming and J lost 5 bases, with 27 bases between them. CDR3 amino acids: CASSPRRRGGALSTEAFF. The CDR3 DNA reads TGTGCCAGCAGCCCTAGGAGGAGGGGCGGGGCCCTCTCAACTGAAGCTTTCTTT.

The chain combines TRBV9 with TRBJ2-2; D might be TRBD1 or TRBD2, each matching 5 bases. CDR3 length equals 15 residues. CDR1 and CDR2 (germline): SGDLS, YYNGEE. V was shortened by 0 bases and J by 6 bases, with 12 bases between the two germline ends. The CDR3 nucleotides are TGTGCCAGCAGCGTAGGGCCCGAGGGACCCGGGGAGCTGTTTTTT. Translation gives CASSVGPEGPGELFF.

The V gene is TRBV29-1, the J gene TRBJ1-6, with no clear D. This CDR3 comprises 13 residues. Germline V lookup: CDR1 SQVTM, CDR2 ANQGSEA. Trimming took 4 bases from V and 7 from J, leaving 11 bases between them. CDR3: CSVGAGLNSPLHF. The CDR3 coding sequence is TGCAGCGTTGGGGCAGGTCTCAATTCACCCCTCCACTTT.